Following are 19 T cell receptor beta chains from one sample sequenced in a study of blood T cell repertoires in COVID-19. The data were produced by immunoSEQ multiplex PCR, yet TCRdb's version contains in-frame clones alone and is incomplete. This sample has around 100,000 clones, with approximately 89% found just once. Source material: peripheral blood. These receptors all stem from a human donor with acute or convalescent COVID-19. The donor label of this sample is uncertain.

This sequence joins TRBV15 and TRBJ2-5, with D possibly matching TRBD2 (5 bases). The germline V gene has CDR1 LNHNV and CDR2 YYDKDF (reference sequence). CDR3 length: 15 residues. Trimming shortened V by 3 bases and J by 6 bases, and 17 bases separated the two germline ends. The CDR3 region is CATSREDPVPQTQYF. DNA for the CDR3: TGTGCCACCAGCAGGGAGGATCCCGTCCCTCAGACCCAGTACTTC. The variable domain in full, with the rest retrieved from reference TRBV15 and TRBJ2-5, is DAMVIQNPRYQVTQFGKPVTLSCSQTLNHNVMYWYQQKSSQAPKLLFHYYDKDFNNEADTPDNFQSRRPNTSFCFLDIRSPGLGDTAMYLCATSREDPVPQTQYFGPGTRLLVL.

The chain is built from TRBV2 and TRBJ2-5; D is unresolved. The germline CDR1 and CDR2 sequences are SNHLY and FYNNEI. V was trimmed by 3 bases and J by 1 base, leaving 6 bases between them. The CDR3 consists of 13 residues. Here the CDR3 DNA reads TGTGCCAGCAGTGAGGGCAGCCAAGAGACCCAGTACTTC. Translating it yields CASSEGSQETQYF.

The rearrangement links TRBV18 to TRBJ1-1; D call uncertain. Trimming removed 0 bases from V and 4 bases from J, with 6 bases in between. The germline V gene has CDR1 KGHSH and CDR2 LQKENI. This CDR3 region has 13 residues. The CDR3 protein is CASSPPGFTEAFF. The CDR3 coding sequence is TGTGCCAGCTCACCACCCGGGTTCACTGAAGCTTTCTTT. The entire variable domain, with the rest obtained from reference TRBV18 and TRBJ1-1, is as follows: NAGVMQNPRHLVRRRGQEARLRCSPMKGHSHVYWYRQLPEEGLKFMVYLQKENIIDESGMPKERFSAEFPKEGPSILRIQQVVRGDSAAYFCASSPPGFTEAFFGQGTRLTVV.

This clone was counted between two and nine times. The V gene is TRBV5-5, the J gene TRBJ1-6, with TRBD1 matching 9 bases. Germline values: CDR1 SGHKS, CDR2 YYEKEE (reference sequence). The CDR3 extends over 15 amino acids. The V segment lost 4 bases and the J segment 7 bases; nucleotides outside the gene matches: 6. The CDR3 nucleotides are TGTGCCAGCAGCAAGAACAGGGGGCAGAATTCACCCCTCCACTTT. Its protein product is CASSKNRGQNSPLHF.

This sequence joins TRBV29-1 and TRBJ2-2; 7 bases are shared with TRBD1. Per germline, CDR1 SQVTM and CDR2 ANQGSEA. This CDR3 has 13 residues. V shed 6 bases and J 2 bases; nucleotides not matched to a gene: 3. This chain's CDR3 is CSVHRGNTGELFF. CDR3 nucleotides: TGCAGCGTGCACAGGGGAAACACCGGGGAGCTGTTTTTT.

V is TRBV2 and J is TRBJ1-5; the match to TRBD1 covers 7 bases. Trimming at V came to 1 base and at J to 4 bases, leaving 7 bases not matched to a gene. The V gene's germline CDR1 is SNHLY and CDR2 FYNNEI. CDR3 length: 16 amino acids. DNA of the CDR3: TGTGCCAGCAGTGAAGGGGGCAGGGGGTCTAATCAGCCCCAGCATTTT. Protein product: CASSEGGRGSNQPQHF.

In DNA form, the CDR3 reads TGTGCCAGCAGCTTAGGGAATACAGGGAACGGGGATACGCAGTATTTT. Translation gives CASSLGNTGNGDTQYF. The V call is TRBV5-4, the J call TRBJ2-3; D may be TRBD1 (6 bases). V lost 2 bases, J lost 6 bases, and 19 bases lay in between. The length of the CDR3 is 16 residues. Germline CDR1 SGHNT, CDR2 YYREEE (reference sequence).

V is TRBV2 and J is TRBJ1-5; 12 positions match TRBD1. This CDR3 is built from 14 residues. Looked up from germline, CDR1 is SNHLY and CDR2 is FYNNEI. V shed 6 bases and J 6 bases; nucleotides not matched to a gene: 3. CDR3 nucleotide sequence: TGTGCCAGCAGCCGGGACAGGGGGCGTCAGCCCCAGCATTTT. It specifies CASSRDRGRQPQHF.

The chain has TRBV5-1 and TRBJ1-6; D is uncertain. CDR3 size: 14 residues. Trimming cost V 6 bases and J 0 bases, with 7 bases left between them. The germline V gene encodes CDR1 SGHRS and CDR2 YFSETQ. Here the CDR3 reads CASTPSSYNSPLHF. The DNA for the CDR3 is TGCGCCAGCACCCCGAGCTCCTATAATTCACCCCTCCACTTT. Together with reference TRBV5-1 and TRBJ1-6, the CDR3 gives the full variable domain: KAGVTQTPRYLIKTRGQQVTLSCSPISGHRSVSWYQQTPGQGLQFLFEYFSETQRNKGNFPGRFSGRQFSNSRSEMNVSTLELGDSALYLCASTPSSYNSPLHFGNGTRLTVT.

The CDR3 reads CASRGQGDTEAFF. CDR3 nucleotides: TGTGCCAGCAGGGGACAGGGGGACACTGAAGCTTTCTTT. The genes are TRBV25-1 and TRBJ1-1, with TRBD1 matching 11 bases. Germline assignment: CDR1 MGHDK and CDR2 SYGVNS. Germline trimming cut 6 bases from V and 3 bases from J; bases unmatched to any gene: 0. The length of the CDR3 is 13 residues.

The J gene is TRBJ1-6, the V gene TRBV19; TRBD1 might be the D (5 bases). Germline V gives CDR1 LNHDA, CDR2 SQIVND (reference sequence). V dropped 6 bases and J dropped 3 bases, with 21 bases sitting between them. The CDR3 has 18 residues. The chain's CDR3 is CASRSAWGPELYNSPLHF. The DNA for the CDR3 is TGTGCCAGTAGAAGCGCTTGGGGCCCAGAACTCTATAATTCACCCCTCCACTTT.

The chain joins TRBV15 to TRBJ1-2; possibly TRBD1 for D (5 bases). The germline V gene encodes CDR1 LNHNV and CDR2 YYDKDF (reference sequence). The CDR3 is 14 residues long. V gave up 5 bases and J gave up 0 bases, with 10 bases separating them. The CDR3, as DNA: TGTGCCACCAGCCTTGAGACAGCTAACTATGGCTACACCTTC. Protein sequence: CATSLETANYGYTF.

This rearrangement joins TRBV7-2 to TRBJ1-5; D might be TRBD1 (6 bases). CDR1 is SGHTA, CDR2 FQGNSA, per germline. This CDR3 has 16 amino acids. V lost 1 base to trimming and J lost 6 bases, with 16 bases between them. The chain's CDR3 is CASSLEGSGTPQPQHF. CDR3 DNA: TGTGCCAGCAGCTTAGAGGGATCAGGGACACCTCAGCCCCAGCATTTT. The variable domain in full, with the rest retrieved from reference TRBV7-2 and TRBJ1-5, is GAGVSQSPSNKVTEKGKDVELRCDPISGHTALYWYRQSLGQGLEFLIYFQGNSAPDKSGLPSDRFSAERTGGSVSTLTIQRTQQEDSAVYLCASSLEGSGTPQPQHFGDGTRLSIL.

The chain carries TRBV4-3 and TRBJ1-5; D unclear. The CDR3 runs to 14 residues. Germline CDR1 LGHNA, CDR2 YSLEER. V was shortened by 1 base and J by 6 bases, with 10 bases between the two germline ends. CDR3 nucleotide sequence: TGCGCCAGCAGCCAAGGAGAGGGTACTCAGCCCCAGCATTTT. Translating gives CASSQGEGTQPQHF.

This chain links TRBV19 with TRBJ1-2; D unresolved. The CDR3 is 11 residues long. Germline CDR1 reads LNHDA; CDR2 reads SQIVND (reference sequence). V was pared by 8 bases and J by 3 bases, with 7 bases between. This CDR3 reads CASSEDYGYTF. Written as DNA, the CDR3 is TGTGCCAGTTCCGAGGACTATGGCTACACCTTC.

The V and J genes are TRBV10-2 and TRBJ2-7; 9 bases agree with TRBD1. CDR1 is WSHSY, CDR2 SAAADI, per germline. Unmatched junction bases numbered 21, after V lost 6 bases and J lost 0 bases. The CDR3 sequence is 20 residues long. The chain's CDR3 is CASRPRPGQGEAVSSYEQYF. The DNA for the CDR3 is TGCGCCAGCAGGCCTCGACCGGGACAGGGAGAGGCCGTGAGCTCCTACGAGCAGTACTTC.

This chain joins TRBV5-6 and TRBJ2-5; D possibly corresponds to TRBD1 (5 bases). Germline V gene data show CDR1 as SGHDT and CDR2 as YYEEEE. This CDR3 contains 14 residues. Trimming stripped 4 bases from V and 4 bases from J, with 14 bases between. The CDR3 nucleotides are TGTGCCAGCAGCGCCTGGACATCCTCAGAGACCCAGTACTTC. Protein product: CASSAWTSSETQYF. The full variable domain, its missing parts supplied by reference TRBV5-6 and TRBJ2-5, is DAGVTQSPTHLIKTRGQQVTLRCSPKSGHDTVSWYQQALGQGPQFIFQYYEEEERQRGNFPDRFSGHQFPNYSSELNVNALLLGDSALYLCASSAWTSSETQYFGPGTRLLVL.

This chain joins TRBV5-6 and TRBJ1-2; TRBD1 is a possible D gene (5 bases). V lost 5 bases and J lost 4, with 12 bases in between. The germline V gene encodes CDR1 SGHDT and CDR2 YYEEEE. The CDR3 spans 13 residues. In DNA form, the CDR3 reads TGTGCCAGCAGATCCGGGGGGATCTATGGCTACACCTTC. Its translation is CASRSGGIYGYTF.

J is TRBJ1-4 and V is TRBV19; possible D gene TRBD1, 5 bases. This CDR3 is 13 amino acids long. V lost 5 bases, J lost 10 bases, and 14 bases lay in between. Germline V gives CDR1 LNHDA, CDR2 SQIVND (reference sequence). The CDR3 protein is CASSPRPGGKLFF. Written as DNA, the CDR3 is TGTGCCAGTAGTCCACGTCCGGGGGGAAAACTGTTTTTT. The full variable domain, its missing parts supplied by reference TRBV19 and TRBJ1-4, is DGGITQSPKYLFRKEGQNVTLSCEQNLNHDAMYWYRQDPGQGLRLIYYSQIVNDFQKGDIAEGYSVSREKKESFPLTVTSAQKNPTAFYLCASSPRPGGKLFFGSGTQLSVL.